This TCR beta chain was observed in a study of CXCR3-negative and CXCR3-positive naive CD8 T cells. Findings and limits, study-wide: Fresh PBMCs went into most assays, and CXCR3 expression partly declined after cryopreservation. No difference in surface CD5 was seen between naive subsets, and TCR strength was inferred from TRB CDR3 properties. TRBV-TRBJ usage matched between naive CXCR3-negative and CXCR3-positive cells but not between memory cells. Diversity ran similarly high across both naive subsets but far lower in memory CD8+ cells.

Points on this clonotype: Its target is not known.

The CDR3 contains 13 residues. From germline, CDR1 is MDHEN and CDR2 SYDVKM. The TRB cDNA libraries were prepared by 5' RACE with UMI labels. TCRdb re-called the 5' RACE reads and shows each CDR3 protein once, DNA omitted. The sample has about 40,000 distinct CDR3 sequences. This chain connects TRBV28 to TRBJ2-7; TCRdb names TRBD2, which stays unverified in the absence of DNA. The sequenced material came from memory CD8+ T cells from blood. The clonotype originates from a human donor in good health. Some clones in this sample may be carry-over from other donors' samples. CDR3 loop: CASSLGRAYEQYF. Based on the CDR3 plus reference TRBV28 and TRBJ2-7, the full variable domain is DVKVTQSSRYLVKRTGEKVFLECVQDMDHENMFWYRQDPGLGLRLIYFSYDVKMKEKGDIPEGYSVSREKKERFSLILESASTNQTSMYLCASSLGRAYEQYFGPGTRLTVT.